This T cell receptor (beta chain) was retrieved from a study of cytomegalovirus exposure and HLA in healthy donors. CDR1 is MRHNA, CDR2 SNTAGT, per germline. This CDR3 contains 14 residues. V lost 6 bases and J lost 5; bases outside the gene matches: 7. Use of 60 Vbeta and 13 Jbeta primers characterized the PCR. Method: immunoSEQ multiplex PCR; TCRdb's copy keeps in-frame clones and lacks some. The sample yields fewer than 200,000 clones, roughly 80% seen once. The TCR comes from a woman aged 50 to 60 in good health and CMV-seropositive. The sequencing sample was made of PBMCs. This chain uses TRBV6-4 with TRBJ2-7, with 10 bases fitting TRBD1. This chain's CDR3 is CASSPTGGSDEQYF. The CDR3 nucleotides read TGTGCCAGCAGCCCGACAGGGGGCTCAGACGAGCAGTACTTC.